This passage covers 14 T cell receptor beta chains from one sample sequenced in a study of cytomegalovirus exposure and HLA in healthy donors. The PCR made use of 60 Vbeta and 13 Jbeta primers. The data were produced by immunoSEQ multiplex PCR, yet TCRdb's version contains in-frame clones alone and is incomplete. Altogether some 52,000 clones are present, over 70% being singletons, with the ten largest covering approximately 2.7%. The specimen sequenced was PBMCs. These receptors all stem from a man between 18 and 35 years old in good health and CMV-seronegative.

This chain joins TRBV30 and TRBJ2-1; 9 nucleotides match TRBD2. The germline gives CDR1 GTSNPN, CDR2 SVGIG (reference sequence). J was trimmed by 14 bases and V by 4 bases; bases with no gene match: 6. CDR3 length: 11 residues. CDR3 region: CAWMREGREFF. As DNA, the CDR3 is TGTGCCTGGATGCGGGAGGGGAGGGAGTTCTTC.

This chain links TRBV7-6 with TRBJ2-7; maybe TRBD2 (6 bases). CDR3 length: 12 amino acids. Germline assignment: CDR1 SGHVS and CDR2 FNYEAQ. Trimming shortened V by 6 bases and J by 2 bases, and 8 bases separated the two germline ends. In DNA, the CDR3 is TGTGCCAGCAGTAGCGGCCCCTACGAGCAGTACTTC. It codes for CASSSGPYEQYF.

The chain recombines TRBV10-3 with TRBJ2-3; 7 bases match TRBD1. The CDR3 totals 15 residues. Germline values: CDR1 ENHRY, CDR2 SYGVKD. Trimming removed 8 bases from V and 2 bases from J; junction bases left unmatched: 10. The CDR3 region has the DNA TGTGCCATCGGCGGAACAGGGGCTTTCACAGATACGCAGTATTTT. As protein: CAIGGTGAFTDTQYF.

A word on this clone: Within the sample, other DNA sequences also encode this same CDR3. The chain joins TRBV20-1 to TRBJ1-2; no clear D. The ends were cut back, 3 bases at V and 5 bases at J, with 7 bases in the middle. This CDR3 has 11 residues. CDR1 is DFQATT and CDR2 is SNEGSKA in the germline V gene (reference sequence). As DNA, the CDR3 is TGCAGTGCTAGTCCCGGGTATGGCTACACCTTC. Residues: CSASPGYGYTF.

CDR3 in DNA: TGCGCCAGCAGCTCGACTAGCGGGGACTACAATGAGCAGTTCTTC. As protein: CASSSTSGDYNEQFF. The chain joins TRBV5-1 to TRBJ2-1; 11 bases are shared with TRBD2. The V gene end was trimmed by 3 bases and the J gene end by 3 bases; junction bases not matched to a gene: 2. Germline values: CDR1 SGHRS, CDR2 YFSETQ. CDR3 length equals 15 residues.

The gene calls are TRBV11-2 and TRBJ2-5; no definite D call. In germline, CDR1 is SGHAT, CDR2 FQNNGV. V was trimmed by 0 bases and J by 3 bases, leaving 8 bases between them. The CDR3 sequence is 14 residues long. The CDR3 sequence: CASSLDLREETQYF. In nucleotides, the CDR3 is TGTGCCAGCAGCTTAGATCTACGAGAAGAGACCCAGTACTTC.

Only one count was recorded for this clone. V gene TRBV5-4 combines with J gene TRBJ1-1; D remains unclear. This CDR3 contains 14 residues. V dropped 4 bases and J dropped 4 bases, with 14 bases sitting between them. From germline, CDR1 is SGHNT and CDR2 YYREEE (reference sequence). This CDR3 reads CASSLGLGSTEAFF. As DNA, the CDR3 is TGTGCCAGCAGCCTGGGGTTGGGGAGCACTGAAGCTTTCTTT.

This rearrangement joins TRBV5-5 to TRBJ2-2; D is unresolved. This CDR3 region has 14 residues. Germline CDR1 SGHKS, CDR2 YYEKEE (reference sequence). V lost 5 bases and J 1 base, leaving 9 bases between the germline ends. The CDR3 loop is CASRITGNTGELFF. CDR3 coding DNA: TGTGCCAGCAGGATTACCGGGAACACCGGGGAGCTGTTTTTT.

This clone showed up just a few times. The CDR3 sequence is CASSSDGQSNQPQHF. The CDR3 nucleotides are TGTGCCAGCAGTTCGGACGGACAGAGCAATCAGCCCCAGCATTTT. J is TRBJ1-5 and V is TRBV2, with TRBD1 as a possible D gene (6 bases). Trimming cost V 5 bases and J 1 base, with 12 bases left between them. The CDR3 covers 15 residues. The germline CDR1 and CDR2 sequences are SNHLY and FYNNEI.

This clone occurred a few times. This rearrangement joins TRBV10-3 to TRBJ1-2, with D possibly matching TRBD1 (6 bases). V lost 6 bases and J 0 bases, leaving 14 bases between the germline ends. Germline values: CDR1 ENHRY, CDR2 SYGVKD. The CDR3 extends over 15 amino acids. In DNA form, the CDR3 reads TGTGCCATCAGCGAAGGGACATTCACTAACTATGGCTACACCTTC. Translating it yields CAISEGTFTNYGYTF.

V gene TRBV6-1 combines with J gene TRBJ1-5; D unresolved. Per the germline V gene, CDR1 is MNHNS and CDR2 is SASEGT. This CDR3 spans 14 amino acids. V lost 2 bases and J 2 bases, leaving 7 bases between the germline ends. CDR3: CASSESGGNQPQHF. In nucleotides, the CDR3 is TGTGCCAGCAGTGAAAGCGGGGGCAATCAGCCCCAGCATTTT.

The rearrangement links TRBV5-1 to TRBJ2-5; the D gene is possibly TRBD2 (5 bases). The V end was cut by 4 bases, the J end by 0 bases, with 13 bases between. CDR1 and CDR2 (germline): SGHRS, YFSETQ. The CDR3 sequence is 15 residues long. The CDR3, as DNA: TGCGCCAGCAGCCGGGAATTTAGGAACCAAGAGACCCAGTACTTC. Protein sequence: CASSREFRNQETQYF.

The chain combines TRBV9 with TRBJ1-6; 7 bases match TRBD1. The ends lost 3 bases at V and 0 bases at J; junction bases unmatched: 3. The length of the CDR3 is 16 residues. The germline V gene encodes CDR1 SGDLS and CDR2 YYNGEE. The CDR3 DNA sequence: TGTGCCAGCAGCGCCAGGGACAGCTCCTATAATTCACCCCTCCACTTT. Translating gives CASSARDSSYNSPLHF. Together with reference TRBV9 and TRBJ1-6, the CDR3 gives the full variable domain: DSGVTQTPKHLITATGQRVTLRCSPRSGDLSVYWYQQSLDQGLQFLIQYYNGEERAKGNILERFSAQQFPDLHSELNLSSLELGDSALYFCASSARDSSYNSPLHFGNGTRLTVT.

This clone was picked up a small number of times. The chain employs TRBV5-1 and TRBJ2-1, with 12 bases lining up with TRBD2. The CDR3 runs to 16 residues. Germline-derived CDR1 and CDR2 are SGHRS and YFSETQ. V trimming: 4 bases; J trimming: 5 bases; junction bases outside the gene matches: 7. Here the CDR3 reads CASSTGLAGPHNEQFF. In nucleotides, the CDR3 is TGCGCCAGCAGCACCGGACTAGCGGGACCTCACAATGAGCAGTTCTTC.